This T cell receptor beta chain was captured in a study of graft-versus-host responses after intestinal transplantation. Profiled with immunoSEQ multiplex PCR; TCRdb holds only in-frame clones, not every one. The profile covers 96,000 or so clones, with 80% to 95% appearing a single time and around 0.18% taken by the ten largest. Study conclusions and caveats: Ileal or blood samples showed some GvH clones first, and such clones were also found in recipient marrow. Early after transplant, HvG declines were associated with peak levels of circulating GvH clones.

As regards this clone: The antigen is unknown.

CDR1 is SGHNT and CDR2 is YYREEE in the germline V gene (reference sequence). V lost 3 bases to trimming and J lost 2 bases, with 9 bases between them. The CDR3 is made up of 14 amino acids. V and J are TRBV5-4 and TRBJ2-1; a weak D match, TRBD2 (6 bases). The sequenced sample was unstimulated CD4+ T cells sorted from spleen or lymph node cells, obtained before intestinal transplant. The TCR sequence derives from a human donor who received an intestinal transplant. In DNA form, the CDR3 reads TGTGCCAGCAGCTCTAGCGTGACCTACAATGAGCAGTTCTTC. Amino acids: CASSSSVTYNEQFF.